This T cell receptor beta chain was obtained from a study of molecular identifiers for immune sequencing clone quantification. Libraries of naive CD8 T cells were made from approximately 22,000 to 940,000 sorted cells. They used 10%, 30% or 50% RNA. This clonotype was seen only a few times. Its antigen is still unknown. TCRdb independently ran MiXCR on the PCR reads; one entry per CDR3 protein. The sample yields over 600,000 distinct CDR3 sequences, nearly 20% seen once. The CDR3 loop spans 11 amino acids. V dropped 5 bases and J dropped 8 bases, with 10 bases sitting between them. Germline CDR1 is DFQATT and CDR2 is SNEGSKA (reference sequence). The study's findings and limits: Clones above 20 RNA copies contained over 97% of effector molecules and under 1% of naive molecules.

This clonotype was obtained from a human donor in good health. Some libraries in this study had Jurkat cell RNA spiked in. Sample: naive CD8+ T cells from blood, with Jurkat cell RNA spiked in. Subset in this sample: FACS-sorted CD8+CD4-CCR7+CD45RA+ naive T cells. J is TRBJ2-1 and V is TRBV20-1; D unresolved. The DNA of the CDR3 is TGCAGTGCTCAGTATGTCGATGAGCAGTTCTTC. Its protein product is CSAQYVDEQFF.